Each of the 6 T cell receptor beta chains below was sequenced from the same sample in a study of neurological immune-mediated disorders. Each CDR3 protein is one row after TCRdb ran MiXCR on the 5' RACE reads. The sample yields tens of thousands of distinct CDR3 sequences, approximately 10% seen once. Material: PBMCs. The origin of the receptors is a man in his forties or fifties in good health.

V usage is TRBV11-2 and J usage is TRBJ2-5, with D tentatively TRBD1 (5 bases). The germline V gene encodes CDR1 SGHAT and CDR2 FQNNGV. This CDR3 is built from 16 residues. V lost 5 bases and J 4 bases, leaving 20 bases between the germline ends. The CDR3 bases are TGTGCCAGCAGCCCGCGACAGCGCCCGGTGGGAGAGACCCAGTACTTC. Translated, it gives CASSPRQRPVGETQYF.

This clonotype was found many times. The chain links TRBV6-5 to TRBJ2-3; tentatively, D is TRBD2 (5 bases). The germline gives CDR1 MNHEY, CDR2 SVGAGI. Trimming shortened V by 0 bases and J by 2 bases, and 21 bases separated the two germline ends. This CDR3 is built from 19 residues. The CDR3: CASSYSLTLFRGVTDTQYF. DNA of the CDR3: TGTGCCAGCAGTTACTCCCTGACGCTCTTTCGGGGTGTCACAGATACGCAGTATTTT.

Many counts were recorded for this clonotype. CDR3 bases: TGTGCCAGCAGTTCAGCGGGAAGGGACTCCCCAGGGATCCAGTACTTC. Its protein product is CASSSAGRDSPGIQYF. V gene TRBV25-1 combines with J gene TRBJ2-5; 7 nucleotides agree with TRBD2. This CDR3 has 16 amino acids. V lost 5 bases to trimming and J lost 10 bases; unmatched junction nucleotides: 19. Germline lookup yields CDR1 MGHDK and CDR2 SYGVNS.

This chain connects TRBV20-1 to TRBJ1-1, with TRBD1 as a possible D gene (5 bases). With 2 bases removed from V and 6 bases from J, the gap between germline ends came to 7 bases. There are 11 residues in the CDR3. Germline values: CDR1 DFQATT, CDR2 SNEGSKA (reference sequence). In DNA, the CDR3 is TGCAGTGCTAGACAGGGCTCTGAAGCTTTCTTT. This encodes CSARQGSEAFF.

Many counts were recorded for this clonotype. CDR3 residues: CSAAATGGASAAFF. CDR3 coding DNA: TGCAGTGCGGCCGCGACAGGGGGCGCGTCGGCAGCTTTCTTT. The rearrangement joins TRBV20-1 to TRBJ1-1; 10 positions agree with TRBD1. The CDR3 has 14 amino acids. The ends lost 6 bases at V and 10 bases at J; junction bases unmatched: 14. The germline V gene encodes CDR1 DFQATT and CDR2 SNEGSKA (reference sequence).

This clonotype was counted ten times or more. The chain is built from TRBV11-2 and TRBJ2-1; D remains unclear. The V gene's germline CDR1 is SGHAT and CDR2 FQNNGV. V gave up 1 base and J gave up 10 bases, with 20 bases separating them. The CDR3 length is 16 residues. This CDR3 reads CASSLGLKIRSDEQFF. For the CDR3, the DNA is TGTGCCAGCAGCTTAGGATTAAAGATCAGGTCCGACGAGCAGTTCTTC. Filled out from reference TRBV11-2 and TRBJ2-1, the complete variable domain reads EAGVAQSPRYKIIEKRQSVAFWCNPISGHATLYWYQQILGQGPKLLIQFQNNGVVDDSQLPKDRFSAERLKGVDSTLKIQPAKLEDSAVYLCASSLGLKIRSDEQFFGPGTRLTVL.